The sequence of this T cell receptor (beta chain) was determined in a study of human thymus T cells. Study-wide results and caveats: Thymic repertoires of unrelated individuals were reported in related research to overlap highly. Thymic and blood repertoires seemed to favor certain V and J genes.

Thymus was obtained from resections taken during corrective heart surgery. As to this clone: Its antigen is not identified.

Sequencing used immunoSEQ multiplex PCR; TCRdb keeps in-frame clones, though not all of them. Among 120,000 or so clones listed, more than 90% were seen once. Looked up from germline, CDR1 is MDHEN and CDR2 is SYDVKM. V was cut by 9 bases and J by 4 bases, with 13 bases left in between. This CDR3 region has 14 residues. This sequence was found in a boy in the first two years of life with a congenital heart defect but otherwise immunologically healthy. The J gene is TRBJ1-6, the V gene TRBV28, with TRBD1 as a possible D gene (5 bases). Sequencing used thymus tissue. The CDR3 spells CASSHGTYNSPLHF. CDR3 nucleotide sequence: TGTGCCAGTTCTCACGGGACTTATAATTCACCCCTCCACTTT. Together with reference TRBV28 and TRBJ1-6, the CDR3 gives the full variable domain: DVKVTQSSRYLVKRTGEKVFLECVQDMDHENMFWYRQDPGLGLRLIYFSYDVKMKEKGDIPEGYSVSREKKERFSLILESASTNQTSMYLCASSHGTYNSPLHFGNGTRLTVT.